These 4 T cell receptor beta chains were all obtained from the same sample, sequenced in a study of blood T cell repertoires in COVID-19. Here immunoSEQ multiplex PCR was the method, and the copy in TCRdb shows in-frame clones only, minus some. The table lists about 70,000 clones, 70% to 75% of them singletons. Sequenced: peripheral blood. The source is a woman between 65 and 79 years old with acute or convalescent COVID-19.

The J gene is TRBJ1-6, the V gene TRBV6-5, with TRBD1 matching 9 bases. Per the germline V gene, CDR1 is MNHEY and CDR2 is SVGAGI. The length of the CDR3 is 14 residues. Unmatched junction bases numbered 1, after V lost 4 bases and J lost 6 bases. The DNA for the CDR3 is TGTGCCAGCAGTTTGACAGGGGGTAATTCACCCCTCCACTTT. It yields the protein CASSLTGGNSPLHF.

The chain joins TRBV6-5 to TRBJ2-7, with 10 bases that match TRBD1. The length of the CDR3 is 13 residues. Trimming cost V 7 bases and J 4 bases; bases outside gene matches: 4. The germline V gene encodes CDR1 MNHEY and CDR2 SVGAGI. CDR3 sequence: CASTTDRGYEQYF. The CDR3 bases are TGTGCCAGCACCACGGACAGGGGGTACGAGCAGTACTTC.

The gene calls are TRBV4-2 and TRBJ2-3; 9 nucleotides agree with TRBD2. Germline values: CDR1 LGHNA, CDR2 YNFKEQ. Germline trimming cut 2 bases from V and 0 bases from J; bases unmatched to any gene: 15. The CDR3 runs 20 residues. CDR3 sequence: CASSQRNGGGGATSTDTQYF. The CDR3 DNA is TGTGCCAGCAGCCAACGGAATGGTGGCGGGGGGGCCACTAGCACAGATACGCAGTATTTT.

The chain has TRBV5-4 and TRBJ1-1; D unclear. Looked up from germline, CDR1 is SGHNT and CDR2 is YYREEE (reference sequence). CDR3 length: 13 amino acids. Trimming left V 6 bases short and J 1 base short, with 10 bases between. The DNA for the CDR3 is TGTGCCAGCATTCTGGCGGGGAACACTGAAGCTTTCTTT. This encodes CASILAGNTEAFF.